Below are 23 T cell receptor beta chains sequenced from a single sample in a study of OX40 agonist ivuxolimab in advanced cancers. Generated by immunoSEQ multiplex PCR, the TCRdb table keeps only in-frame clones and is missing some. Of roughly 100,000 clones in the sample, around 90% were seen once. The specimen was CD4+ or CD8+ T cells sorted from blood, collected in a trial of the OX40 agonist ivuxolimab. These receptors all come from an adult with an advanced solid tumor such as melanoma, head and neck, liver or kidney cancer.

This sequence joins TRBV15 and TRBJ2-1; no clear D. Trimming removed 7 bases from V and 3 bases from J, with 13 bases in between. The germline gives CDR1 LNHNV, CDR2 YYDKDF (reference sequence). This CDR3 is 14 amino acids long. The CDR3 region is CATIDPTGYNEQFF. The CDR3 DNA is TGTGCCACCATTGACCCTACCGGCTACAATGAGCAGTTCTTC.

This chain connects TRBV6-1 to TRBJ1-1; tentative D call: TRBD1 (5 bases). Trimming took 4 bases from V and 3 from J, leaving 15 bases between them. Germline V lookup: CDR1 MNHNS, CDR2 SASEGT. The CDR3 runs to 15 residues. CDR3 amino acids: CASSVSRVFHTEAFF. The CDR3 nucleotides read TGTGCCAGCAGTGTGTCCAGGGTATTTCACACTGAAGCTTTCTTT.

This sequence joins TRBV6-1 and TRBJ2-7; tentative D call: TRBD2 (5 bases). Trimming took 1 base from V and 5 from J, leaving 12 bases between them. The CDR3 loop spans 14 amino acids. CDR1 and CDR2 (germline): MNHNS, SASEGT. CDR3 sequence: CASSEGWPGNEQYF. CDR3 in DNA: TGTGCCAGCAGTGAAGGATGGCCGGGGAACGAGCAGTACTTC.

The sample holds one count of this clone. CDR3 DNA: TGTGCCAGTAGCCGGGGAGGAAATAATTCACCCCTCCACTTT. It encodes CASSRGGNNSPLHF. This rearrangement joins TRBV19 to TRBJ1-6; no clear D. The CDR3 covers 14 residues. Germline CDR1 LNHDA, CDR2 SQIVND (reference sequence). V lost 6 bases and J 5 bases, leaving 11 bases between the germline ends.

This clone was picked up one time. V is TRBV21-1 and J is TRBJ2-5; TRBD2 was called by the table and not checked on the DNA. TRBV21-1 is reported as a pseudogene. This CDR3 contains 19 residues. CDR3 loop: CASSKEPEVQRVIQETQYF. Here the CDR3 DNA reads TGTGCCAGCAGCAAAGAACCGGAGGTGCAAAGGGTAATCCAAGAGACCCAGTACTTC.

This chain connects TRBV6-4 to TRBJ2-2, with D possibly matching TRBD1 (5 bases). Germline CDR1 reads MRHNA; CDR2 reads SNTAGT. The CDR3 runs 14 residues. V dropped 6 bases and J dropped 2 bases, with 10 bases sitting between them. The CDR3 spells CASRLDTNTGELFF. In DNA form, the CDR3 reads TGTGCCAGCAGACTGGACACTAACACCGGGGAGCTGTTTTTT.

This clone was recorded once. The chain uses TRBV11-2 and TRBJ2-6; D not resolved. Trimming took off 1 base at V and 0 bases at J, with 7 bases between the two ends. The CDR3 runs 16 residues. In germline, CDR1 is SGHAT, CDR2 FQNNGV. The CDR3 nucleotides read TGTGCCAGCAGCTTAGTATCGGCCTCTGGGGCCAACGTCCTGACTTTC. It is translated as CASSLVSASGANVLTF. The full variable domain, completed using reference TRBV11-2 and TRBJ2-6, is EAGVAQSPRYKIIEKRQSVAFWCNPISGHATLYWYQQILGQGPKLLIQFQNNGVVDDSQLPKDRFSAERLKGVDSTLKIQPAKLEDSAVYLCASSLVSASGANVLTFGAGSRLTVL.

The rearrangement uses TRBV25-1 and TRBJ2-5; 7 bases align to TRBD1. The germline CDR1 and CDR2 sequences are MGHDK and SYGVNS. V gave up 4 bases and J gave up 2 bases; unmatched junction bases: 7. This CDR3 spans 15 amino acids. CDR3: CASSAHRQGQETQYF. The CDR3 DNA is TGTGCCAGCAGTGCTCACAGACAGGGACAAGAGACCCAGTACTTC. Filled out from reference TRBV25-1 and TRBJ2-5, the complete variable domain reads EADIYQTPRYLVIGTGKKITLECSQTMGHDKMYWYQQDPGMELHLIHYSYGVNSTEKGDLSSESTVSRIRTEHFPLTLESARPSHTSQYLCASSAHRQGQETQYFGPGTRLLVL.

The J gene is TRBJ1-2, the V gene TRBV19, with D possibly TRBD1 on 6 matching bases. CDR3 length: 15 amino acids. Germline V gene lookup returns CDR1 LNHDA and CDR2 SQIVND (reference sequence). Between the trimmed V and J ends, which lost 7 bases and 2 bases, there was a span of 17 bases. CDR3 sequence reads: CASTPGDRDNYGYTF. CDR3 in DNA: TGTGCCAGTACTCCAGGGGATCGGGACAACTATGGCTACACCTTC.

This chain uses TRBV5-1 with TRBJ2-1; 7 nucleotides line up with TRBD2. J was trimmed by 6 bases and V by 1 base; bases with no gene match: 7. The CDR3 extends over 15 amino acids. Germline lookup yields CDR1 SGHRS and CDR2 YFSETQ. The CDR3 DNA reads TGCGCCAGCAGCTTGCCGGGGGGTTTGGTCAATGAGCAGTTCTTC. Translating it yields CASSLPGGLVNEQFF.

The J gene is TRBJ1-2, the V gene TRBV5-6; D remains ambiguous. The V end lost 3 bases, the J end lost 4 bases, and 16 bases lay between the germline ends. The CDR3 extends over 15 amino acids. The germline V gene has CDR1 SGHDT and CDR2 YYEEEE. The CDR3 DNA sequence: TGTGCCAGCAGCTCCGTGGCCACCCCAGGCTATGGCTACACCTTC. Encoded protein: CASSSVATPGYGYTF.

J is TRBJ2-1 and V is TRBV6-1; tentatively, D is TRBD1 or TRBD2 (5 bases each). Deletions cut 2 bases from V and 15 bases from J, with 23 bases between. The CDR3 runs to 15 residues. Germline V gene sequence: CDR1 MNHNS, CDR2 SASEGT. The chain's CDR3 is CASSEHSGTGSLTFF. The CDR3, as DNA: TGTGCCAGCAGTGAACACTCGGGGACGGGCTCTTTAACGTTCTTC.

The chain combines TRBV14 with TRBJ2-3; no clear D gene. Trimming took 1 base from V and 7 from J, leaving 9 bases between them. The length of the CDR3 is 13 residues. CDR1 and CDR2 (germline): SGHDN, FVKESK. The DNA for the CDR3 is TGTGCCAGCAGCCAAGTGCGCCAGTATACGCAGTATTTT. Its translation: CASSQVRQYTQYF.

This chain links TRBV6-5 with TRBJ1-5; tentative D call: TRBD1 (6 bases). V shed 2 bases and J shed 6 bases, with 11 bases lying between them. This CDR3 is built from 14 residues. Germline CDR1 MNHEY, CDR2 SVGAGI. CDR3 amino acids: CASSYMGAGQPQHF. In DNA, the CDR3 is TGTGCCAGCAGTTACATGGGGGCCGGTCAGCCCCAGCATTTT.

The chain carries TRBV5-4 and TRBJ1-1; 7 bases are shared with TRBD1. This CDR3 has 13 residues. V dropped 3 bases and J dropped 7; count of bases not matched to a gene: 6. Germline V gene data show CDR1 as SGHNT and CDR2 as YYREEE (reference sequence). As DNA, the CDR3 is TGTGCCAGCAGCTCAGGAAGGACAGGTGAAGCTTTCTTT. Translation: CASSSGRTGEAFF.

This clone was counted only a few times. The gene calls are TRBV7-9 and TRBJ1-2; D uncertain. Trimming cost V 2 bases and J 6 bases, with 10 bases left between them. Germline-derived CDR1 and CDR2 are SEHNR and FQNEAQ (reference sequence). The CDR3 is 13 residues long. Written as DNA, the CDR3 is TGTGCCAGCAGCTTACGACCCGAACATGGCTACACCTTC. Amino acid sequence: CASSLRPEHGYTF.

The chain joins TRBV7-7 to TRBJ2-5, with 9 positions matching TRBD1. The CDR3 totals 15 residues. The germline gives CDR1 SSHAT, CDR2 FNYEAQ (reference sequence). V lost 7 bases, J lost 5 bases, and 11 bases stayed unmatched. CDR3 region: CASNKGTGSVETQYF. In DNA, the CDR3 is TGTGCCAGCAATAAAGGGACAGGGTCGGTGGAGACCCAGTACTTC.

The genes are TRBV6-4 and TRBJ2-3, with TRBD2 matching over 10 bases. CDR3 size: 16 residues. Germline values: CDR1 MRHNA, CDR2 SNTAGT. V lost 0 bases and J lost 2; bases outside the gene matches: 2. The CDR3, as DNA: TGTGCCAGCAGTGACTCGAGCGGGGGGGCCACAGATACGCAGTATTTT. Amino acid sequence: CASSDSSGGATDTQYF.

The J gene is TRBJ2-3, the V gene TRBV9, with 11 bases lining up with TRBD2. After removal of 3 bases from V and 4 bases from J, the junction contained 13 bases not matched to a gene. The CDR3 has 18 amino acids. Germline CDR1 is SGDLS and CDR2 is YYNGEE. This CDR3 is CASSERLAGPGRADTQYF. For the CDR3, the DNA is TGTGCCAGCAGCGAGCGACTAGCGGGGCCTGGGCGGGCAGATACGCAGTATTTT.

CDR3 residues: CASSPWPLDYTQYF. CDR3 coding DNA: TGTGCCAGCAGCCCTTGGCCCTTAGACTATACGCAGTATTTT. The V call is TRBV7-3, the J call TRBJ2-3; D is unresolved. Germline V gene lookup returns CDR1 SGHTA and CDR2 FQGTGA. The CDR3 length is 14 residues. Trimming pared 5 bases from V and 7 bases from J, leaving 16 bases between. Complete variable domain (other parts from reference TRBV7-3 and TRBJ2-3): GAGVSQTPSNKVTEKGKYVELRCDPISGHTALYWYRQSLGQGPEFLIYFQGTGAADDSGLPNDRFFAVRPEGSVSTLKIQRTERGDSAVYLCASSPWPLDYTQYFGPGTRLTVL.

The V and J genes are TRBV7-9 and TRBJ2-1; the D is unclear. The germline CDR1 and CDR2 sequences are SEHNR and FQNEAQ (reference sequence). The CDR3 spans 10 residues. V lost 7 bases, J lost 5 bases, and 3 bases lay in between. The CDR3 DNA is TGTGCCAGCAACAACAATGAGCAGTTCTTC. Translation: CASNNNEQFF.

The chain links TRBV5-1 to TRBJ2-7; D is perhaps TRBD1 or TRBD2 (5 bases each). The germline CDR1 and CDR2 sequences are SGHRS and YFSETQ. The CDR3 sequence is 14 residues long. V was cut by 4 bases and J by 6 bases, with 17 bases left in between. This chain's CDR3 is CASSPFGGESEQYF. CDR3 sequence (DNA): TGCGCCAGCAGCCCCTTTGGGGGAGAATCCGAGCAGTACTTC.

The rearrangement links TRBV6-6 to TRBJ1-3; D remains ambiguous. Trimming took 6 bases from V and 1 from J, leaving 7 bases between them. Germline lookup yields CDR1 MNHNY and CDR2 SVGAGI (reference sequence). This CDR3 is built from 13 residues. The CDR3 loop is CASSSGSGNTIYF. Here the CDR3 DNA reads TGTGCCAGCAGCAGTGGATCTGGAAACACCATATATTTT.